Here is one T cell receptor beta chain with its context. Clones were read by immunoSEQ multiplex PCR, and TCRdb kept only the in-frame ones, dropping some. The table includes approximately 12,000 clones, 90% to 95% detected once. The source of the sample is a study of technical replicates of blood from a few donors. This CDR3 comprises 14 residues. Germline V lookup: CDR1 SGHDN, CDR2 FVKESK. The ends were cut back, 2 bases at V and 5 bases at J, with 12 bases in the middle. The sequenced material came from PBMCs. J is TRBJ2-5 and V is TRBV14; unclear D gene. The sequence came from a human donor in good health. The CDR3 sequence: CASSQQTIGETQYF. The CDR3 DNA follows: TGTGCCAGCAGCCAACAGACGATCGGGGAGACCCAGTACTTC.